Given below is one T cell receptor (beta chain) in context. Original handling: Cell counts per sample came from amplifying reference gene primers. Sequenced by immunoSEQ multiplex PCR; TCRdb stores in-frame clones only, minus some. Clonal size and the V and J genes are those of that table, whereas D and trimming came from the DNA. The data contain over 45,000 clones, approximately 88% of them singletons. CDR1 is LGHDT and CDR2 is YNNKEL in the germline V gene (reference sequence). Trimming pared 1 base from V and 8 bases from J, leaving 18 bases between. The CDR3 totals 16 residues. The source of the sample is a study of blood T cell repertoires in COVID-19. Looking at the study overall: Samples came from the United States, Italy and Spain, spanning acute and convalescent COVID-19. PBMCs, B-cell-depleted T cells, or T cells provided the cDNA or gDNA that made up the material.

The specimen sequenced was peripheral blood. This TCR derives from a man between 65 and 85 years old with acute or convalescent COVID-19. The rearrangement uses TRBV3-1 (or the pseudogene TRBV3-2) and TRBJ2-1; the D gene is possibly TRBD2 (5 bases). The CDR3 protein is CASSQGGGSSHDEQFF. As DNA, the CDR3 is TGTGCCAGCAGCCAAGGGGGTGGGAGCTCACACGATGAGCAGTTCTTC.